A selection of T cell receptor beta chains follows, all from one sample in a study of vaccination and CD4 T cells after COVID-19. Antigen specificity for these receptors is unknown. TCRdb used MiXCR to reprocess the PCR reads, holding one entry per CDR3 protein. This table has 9,500 to 15,000 distinct CDR3 sequences, roughly 60% appearing once. Sequencing used CD4+ T cells from blood, cultured in vitro. These receptors came from a human donor who had recovered from COVID-19. The CDR3 runs from the conserved cysteine through the conserved F or W. A D gene is named only where the DNA matches it firmly. Clone size, where shown, is once, few, many, or a class for clones that have expanded.

V gene: TRBV28
D gene: NA
CDR3 length: 14
J gene: TRBJ1-5
clone size: NA
CDR3 DNA: TGTGCCAGCAGTTTTTTTCTACGGGATCAGCCCCAGCATTTT
CDR3 protein: CASSFFLRDQPQHF

V gene: TRBV28
D gene: NA
CDR3 length: 14
J gene: TRBJ1-2
clone size: NA
CDR3 DNA: TGTGCCAGCAGTCCGGGGGGTTCGGGGTATGGCTACACCTTC
CDR3 protein: CASSPGGSGYGYTF

V gene: TRBV24-1
D gene: TRBD1
CDR3 length: 14
J gene: TRBJ2-3
clone size: NA
CDR3 DNA: TGTGCCACCAGACCGGGACAGGGAGGTGATACGCAGTATTTT
CDR3 protein: CATRPGQGGDTQYF

V gene: TRBV6-5
D gene: TRBD1
CDR3 length: 17
J gene: TRBJ2-7
clone size: NA
CDR3 DNA: TGTGCCAGCAGTTACGGTATGGGGACCCGAGGGGGCATCGAGCAGTACTTC
CDR3 protein: CASSYGMGTRGGIEQYF

V gene: TRBV20-1
D gene: TRBD2
CDR3 length: 15
J gene: TRBJ2-1
clone size: NA
CDR3 DNA: TGCAGTGCTAGCTCTGGCGGGAGGGGTTACAATGAGCAGTTCTTC
CDR3 protein: CSASSGGRGYNEQFF

V gene: TRBV30
D gene: NA
CDR3 length: 11
J gene: TRBJ2-3
clone size: NA
CDR3 DNA: TGTGCCTGGAGTGTAGGGGATACGCAGTATTTT
CDR3 protein: CAWSVGDTQYF

V gene: TRBV20-1
D gene: NA
CDR3 length: 15
J gene: TRBJ1-2
clone size: NA
CDR3 DNA: TGCAGTGCTAGTTCGACCTCGGGGACTGGCTATGGCTACACCTTC
CDR3 protein: CSASSTSGTGYGYTF

V gene: TRBV30
D gene: NA
CDR3 length: 13
J gene: TRBJ1-5
clone size: NA
CDR3 DNA: TGTGCCTGGAATAGGGACGGCAATCAGCCCCAGCATTTT
CDR3 protein: CAWNRDGNQPQHF

V gene: TRBV20-1
D gene: NA
CDR3 length: 13
J gene: TRBJ1-5
clone size: NA
CDR3 DNA: TGCAGTGCCAGAAGGGACATGGATCAGCCCCAGCATTTT
CDR3 protein: CSARRDMDQPQHF

V gene: TRBV20-1
D gene: NA
CDR3 length: 13
J gene: TRBJ2-7
clone size: NA
CDR3 DNA: TGCAGTGCTAGCTATGGGGCCCTCGTTGAGCAGTACTTC
CDR3 protein: CSASYGALVEQYF

V gene: TRBV20-1
D gene: NA
CDR3 length: 12
J gene: TRBJ2-3
clone size: NA
CDR3 DNA: TGCAGTGCTAGTGAGAACACAGATACGCAGTATTTT
CDR3 protein: CSASENTDTQYF

V gene: TRBV6-1
D gene: NA
CDR3 length: 14
J gene: TRBJ1-2
clone size: NA
CDR3 DNA: TGTGCCAGCAGTGAACAGGCGACCTACTATGGCTACACCTTC
CDR3 protein: CASSEQATYYGYTF

V gene: TRBV20-1
D gene: NA
CDR3 length: 14
J gene: TRBJ2-7
clone size: NA
CDR3 DNA: TGCAGTGCTAGTCCGGGCCCTCAGGGGAGCGAGCAGTACTTC
CDR3 protein: CSASPGPQGSEQYF

V gene: TRBV7-2
D gene: TRBD1
CDR3 length: 17
J gene: TRBJ2-4
clone size: NA
CDR3 DNA: TGTGCCAGCAGCTTAGGCGGCTCGGGACAGAGAAAAAACATTCAGTACTTC
CDR3 protein: CASSLGGSGQRKNIQYF

V gene: TRBV20-1
D gene: NA
CDR3 length: 13
J gene: TRBJ1-5
clone size: NA
CDR3 DNA: TGCAGTGCTAGCAGTGTTAGCAATCAGCCCCAGCATTTT
CDR3 protein: CSASSVSNQPQHF

V gene: TRBV20-1
D gene: TRBD2
CDR3 length: 17
J gene: TRBJ2-1
clone size: few
CDR3 DNA: TGCAGTGCTCGCCATCTTGTGACAGGGACTAGCCTCAATGAGCAGTTCTTC
CDR3 protein: CSARHLVTGTSLNEQFF

V gene: TRBV12-3/TRBV12-4
D gene: NA
CDR3 length: 17
J gene: TRBJ1-6
clone size: NA
CDR3 DNA: TGTGCCAGCAGTCAGACAGTTCAGAGCTCCTATAATTCACCCCTCCACTTT
CDR3 protein: CASSQTVQSSYNSPLHF

V gene: TRBV7-8
D gene: NA
CDR3 length: 14
J gene: TRBJ1-1
clone size: NA
CDR3 DNA: TGTGCCAGCAGCTTAGCGGCGGTGAACACTGAAGCTTTCTTT
CDR3 protein: CASSLAAVNTEAFF

V gene: TRBV6-4
D gene: NA
CDR3 length: 16
J gene: TRBJ2-6
clone size: NA
CDR3 DNA: TGTGCCAGCAGTGACGGCGCGAGCTCTGGGGCCAACGTCCTGACTTTC
CDR3 protein: CASSDGASSGANVLTF

V gene: TRBV7-2
D gene: NA
CDR3 length: 13
J gene: TRBJ2-1
clone size: few
CDR3 DNA: TGTGCCAGCAGCTTTAGGCGAGCGAATGAGCAGTTCTTC
CDR3 protein: CASSFRRANEQFF

V gene: TRBV7-2
D gene: TRBD1
CDR3 length: 18
J gene: TRBJ1-2
clone size: NA
CDR3 DNA: TGTGCCAGCGGACGGACAGGGGGCACTGGGTGGTATAACTATGGCTACACCTTC
CDR3 protein: CASGRTGGTGWYNYGYTF

V gene: TRBV30
D gene: NA
CDR3 length: 16
J gene: TRBJ2-5
clone size: NA
CDR3 DNA: TGTGCCTGGAGCGACCCCCCGACAGGCCTACAAGAGACCCAGTACTTC
CDR3 protein: CAWSDPPTGLQETQYF

V gene: TRBV23-1
D gene: NA
CDR3 length: 12
J gene: TRBJ2-5
clone size: NA
CDR3 DNA: TGCGCCAGCAGGCTAACGGGGGTCCGTCTGTACTTC
CDR3 protein: CASRLTGVRLYF

V gene: TRBV11-2
D gene: TRBD1
CDR3 length: 17
J gene: TRBJ1-1
clone size: NA
CDR3 DNA: TGTGCCAGCAGCTTAGATTCGGGACAGGGGTGGAACACTGAAGCTTTCTTT
CDR3 protein: CASSLDSGQGWNTEAFF

V gene: TRBV10-3
D gene: NA
CDR3 length: 15
J gene: TRBJ1-4
clone size: NA
CDR3 DNA: TGTGCCATCAGTGATGGGAGGGGGAAGAATGAAAAACTGTTTTTT
CDR3 protein: CAISDGRGKNEKLFF

V gene: TRBV19
D gene: NA
CDR3 length: 12
J gene: TRBJ2-3
clone size: NA
CDR3 DNA: TGTGCCAGTAGTCCGCGGGGAGATACGCAGTATTTT
CDR3 protein: CASSPRGDTQYF

V gene: TRBV19
D gene: TRBD1
CDR3 length: 15
J gene: TRBJ1-5
clone size: NA
CDR3 DNA: TGTGCCAGTAGCCAAGGACAGGGGGCGGGTCAGCCCCAGCATTTT
CDR3 protein: CASSQGQGAGQPQHF

V gene: TRBV30
D gene: NA
CDR3 length: 15
J gene: TRBJ2-6
clone size: few
CDR3 DNA: TGTGCCTGGAGTGTACTGGCAGGGCGGGCCAACGTCCTGACTTTC
CDR3 protein: CAWSVLAGRANVLTF

V gene: TRBV2
D gene: TRBD2
CDR3 length: 15
J gene: TRBJ2-7
clone size: NA
CDR3 DNA: TGTGCCAGCAGTTTGAGCGGGAGGGACTCCTACGAGCAGTACTTC
CDR3 protein: CASSLSGRDSYEQYF

V gene: TRBV19
D gene: NA
CDR3 length: 15
J gene: TRBJ1-5
clone size: NA
CDR3 DNA: TGTGCCAGTAGAAGAGCCGGGCAGTCCAATCAGCCCCAGCATTTT
CDR3 protein: CASRRAGQSNQPQHF

V gene: TRBV24-1
D gene: NA
CDR3 length: 13
J gene: TRBJ2-5
clone size: once
CDR3 DNA: TGTGCCACCAGTGGGGAGTACCAAGAGACCCAGTACTTC
CDR3 protein: CATSGEYQETQYF

V gene: TRBV15
D gene: TRBD2
CDR3 length: 18
J gene: TRBJ2-5
clone size: once
CDR3 DNA: TGTGCCACCAGCAGAGATGGGACTAGCGGGAGTCCTGGAGAGACCCAGTACTTC
CDR3 protein: CATSRDGTSGSPGETQYF

V gene: TRBV20-1
D gene: NA
CDR3 length: 15
J gene: TRBJ1-5
clone size: NA
CDR3 DNA: TGCAGTGCTAGAGAAACAGGCGGAAAAGGCCAGCCCCAGCATTTT
CDR3 protein: CSARETGGKGQPQHF

V gene: TRBV5-4
D gene: TRBD2
CDR3 length: 15
J gene: TRBJ2-7
clone size: NA
CDR3 DNA: TGTGCCAGCAGCGCAGGGCTAGCGGGAGATTACGAGCAGTACTTC
CDR3 protein: CASSAGLAGDYEQYF

V gene: TRBV20-1
D gene: NA
CDR3 length: 14
J gene: TRBJ2-1
clone size: NA
CDR3 DNA: TGCAGTGCTAGGATCTTTTGGGAGGAGAATGAGCAGTTCTTC
CDR3 protein: CSARIFWEENEQFF

V gene: TRBV12-3/TRBV12-4
D gene: NA
CDR3 length: 15
J gene: TRBJ2-7
clone size: few
CDR3 DNA: TGTGCCAGCAGTGCTCCGGGACATAAGTCCTACGAGCAGTACTTC
CDR3 protein: CASSAPGHKSYEQYF

V gene: TRBV14
D gene: NA
CDR3 length: 13
J gene: TRBJ1-2
clone size: few
CDR3 DNA: TGTGCCAGCAGCCGAACGGACGGTCATGGCTACACCTTC
CDR3 protein: CASSRTDGHGYTF

V gene: TRBV20-1
D gene: NA
CDR3 length: 15
J gene: TRBJ2-3
clone size: NA
CDR3 DNA: TGCAGTGCTAGAGATCTGGGACGCCGCACAGATACGCAGTATTTT
CDR3 protein: CSARDLGRRTDTQYF

V gene: TRBV20-1
D gene: TRBD1
CDR3 length: 15
J gene: TRBJ2-1
clone size: NA
CDR3 DNA: TGCAGTTCTAGGGACAGGGTCGCGGGGTCAATTGAGCAGTTCTTC
CDR3 protein: CSSRDRVAGSIEQFF

V gene: TRBV20-1
D gene: NA
CDR3 length: 16
J gene: TRBJ1-5
clone size: few
CDR3 DNA: TGCAGTGCTAGAGATCGGGGAGAATATAGCAATCAGCCCCAGCATTTT
CDR3 protein: CSARDRGEYSNQPQHF

V gene: TRBV20-1
D gene: NA
CDR3 length: 13
J gene: TRBJ1-1
clone size: NA
CDR3 DNA: TGCAGTGCTAGAAATCCTAAGAACACTGAAGCTTTCTTT
CDR3 protein: CSARNPKNTEAFF